These 5 T cell receptor beta chains came from one sample sequenced in a study of T cell responses to AZD1222 COVID-19 vaccine. TCRdb's copy holds only in-frame clones and misses some; the assay was immunoSEQ multiplex PCR. This sample has about 100,000 clones, with roughly nine tenths found just once. The sequenced sample was peripheral blood, obtained on day 0 of AZD1222 vaccination. These receptors all come from an adult in good health.

V is TRBV28 and J is TRBJ2-3; D remains unclear. CDR3 length: 11 residues. The V end was cut by 4 bases, the J end by 5 bases, with 4 bases between. Looked up from germline, CDR1 is MDHEN and CDR2 is SYDVKM. This CDR3 reads CASSYGDTQYF. The CDR3 DNA sequence: TGTGCCAGCAGTTACGGAGATACGCAGTATTTT.

This chain links TRBV2 with TRBJ2-7; D uncertain. The CDR3 length is 13 residues. V was pared by 3 bases and J by 3 bases, with 9 bases between. The germline V gene has CDR1 SNHLY and CDR2 FYNNEI. The CDR3 reads CASSDSLIYEQYF. The CDR3 nucleotides read TGTGCCAGCAGTGACTCACTGATCTACGAGCAGTACTTC.

This chain uses TRBV5-6 with TRBJ1-2; D possibly corresponds to TRBD1 (5 bases). This CDR3 is 14 amino acids long. V lost 3 bases and J lost 7, with 16 bases in between. Per germline, CDR1 SGHDT and CDR2 YYEEEE. CDR3 sequence (DNA): TGTGCCAGCAGCTCCTTCTCCAGGGACGGTGGCTACACCTTC. It yields the protein CASSSFSRDGGYTF. The entire variable domain, with the rest obtained from reference TRBV5-6 and TRBJ1-2, is as follows: DAGVTQSPTHLIKTRGQQVTLRCSPKSGHDTVSWYQQALGQGPQFIFQYYEEEERQRGNFPDRFSGHQFPNYSSELNVNALLLGDSALYLCASSSFSRDGGYTFGSGTRLTVV.

This clone was observed once. The V and J genes are TRBV11-2 and TRBJ2-7; D perhaps matches TRBD1 (6 bases). Germline V gives CDR1 SGHAT, CDR2 FQNNGV. The CDR3 spans 14 residues. V dropped 0 bases and J dropped 9 bases, with 15 bases sitting between them. In nucleotides, the CDR3 is TGTGCCAGCAGCTTAGAGGACAGTCCATGGGGGCAGTACTTC. Encoded protein: CASSLEDSPWGQYF.

The chain couples TRBV18 to TRBJ2-3; no firm D call. Per the germline V gene, CDR1 is KGHSH and CDR2 is LQKENI. Between the trimmed V and J ends, which lost 0 bases and 2 bases, there was a span of 6 bases. CDR3 length: 14 residues. The CDR3 bases are TGTGCCAGCTCACCACCGTCTAACACAGATACGCAGTATTTT. As protein: CASSPPSNTDTQYF.